A single sample gave rise to the 11 T cell receptor beta chains below, sequenced in a study of CD8+CD57+ T cells in acquired aplastic anemia. Profiles of TCR beta VDJ and CDR3 were generated from a genomic DNA template. A single record per CDR3 protein comes from TCRdb applying MiXCR to the reads. The sample lists around 180,000 distinct CDR3 sequences; 63% were seen once. Sequenced material: sorted CD4+, CD8+, or CD8+CD57+ T cells (not recorded which) from PBMCs. The receptors here all came from a human donor in good health.

Note on this clonotype: No conserved phenylalanine or tryptophan ends this CDR3, so it is likely a read error. No DNA is shown, since the ends of the CDR3 on it are uncertain; the CDR3 is the one TCRdb lists. The V and J genes are TRBV11-2 and TRBJ2-1; TRBD1 was called by the table and not checked on the DNA. The CDR3 spans 10 residues, counting both ends. From germline, CDR1 is SGHAT and CDR2 FQNNGV. The CDR3 sequence is CASSTGTSNT.

This clonotype was seen a few times. The V gene is TRBV6-5, the J gene TRBJ2-1; maybe TRBD2 (6 bases). The CDR3 has 13 amino acids. The V and J ends lost 6 bases and 5 bases respectively, with 11 bases between them. The germline gives CDR1 MNHEY, CDR2 SVGAGI. The CDR3 sequence: CASSGTVHNEQFF. CDR3 nucleotide sequence: TGTGCCAGCAGCGGGACTGTGCACAATGAGCAGTTCTTC.

This clonotype turned up a few times. A single base separates this from a much larger clone, so it may be a read error. V gene TRBV12-3 or TRBV12-4 combines with J gene TRBJ1-5, with a weak D call TRBD1 (5 bases). The CDR3 length is 14 residues. V shed 5 bases and J shed 9 bases, with 17 bases lying between them. CDR3 nucleotide sequence: TGTGCCAGCAGTCTGGGTTGGGGCGATCGGCCCCAGCATTTT. This encodes CASSLGWGDRPQHF.

The V call is TRBV14, the J call TRBJ2-1, with unresolved D. The CDR3 has 15 amino acids. V lost 2 bases and J 0 bases, leaving 8 bases between the germline ends. The germline CDR1 and CDR2 sequences are SGHDN and FVKESK. The CDR3 DNA reads as TGTGCCAGCAGCCAACTACTTGGCTCCTACAATGAGCAGTTCTTC. Translation: CASSQLLGSYNEQFF.

The rearrangement joins TRBV7-9 to TRBJ2-3, with D perhaps matching TRBD2 (5 bases). Germline lookup yields CDR1 SEHNR and CDR2 FQNEAQ (reference sequence). The length of the CDR3 is 15 residues. The V gene lost 3 bases and the J gene lost 1 base, with 11 bases spanning the gap. CDR3: CASSFWGVGTDTQYF. CDR3 in DNA: TGTGCCAGCAGCTTTTGGGGAGTTGGCACAGATACGCAGTATTTT.

V gene TRBV7-8 combines with J gene TRBJ2-3, with 8 bases that match TRBD1. This CDR3 spans 16 amino acids. J gave up 3 bases and V 5 bases, and 10 bases lay outside the gene matches. Germline V gives CDR1 SGHVS, CDR2 FQNEAQ. CDR3 DNA sequence: TGTGCCAGCAGCACCGGGACAGGACAGATTACAGATACGCAGTATTTT. Amino acid sequence: CASSTGTGQITDTQYF.

V gene TRBV9 combines with J gene TRBJ2-1, with 8 nucleotides matching TRBD1. The CDR3 spans 15 residues. Germline CDR1 and CDR2: SGDLS and YYNGEE. V lost 0 bases and J lost 4; bases outside the gene matches: 3. The CDR3 region is CASSVGHRGYNEQFF. DNA of the CDR3: TGTGCCAGCAGCGTAGGCCACAGGGGGTACAATGAGCAGTTCTTC.

Regarding this clonotype: The junction shows a germline mismatch at one end, possibly a read error. The rearrangement links TRBV5-1 to TRBJ1-1; D may be TRBD1 (6 bases). Germline CDR1 is SGHRS and CDR2 is YFSETQ. CDR3 size: 13 residues. The CDR3 DNA follows: TGTGCCAGCAGCTTATCCGGGGACATTGAAGCTTTCTTT. Its protein is CASSLSGDIEAFF.

This clonotype was seen just once. The chain employs TRBV11-3 and TRBJ2-7; possibly TRBD2 for D (6 bases). This CDR3 spans 16 amino acids. Germline CDR1 is SGHNT and CDR2 is YENEEA. The V end was cut by 5 bases, the J end by 4 bases, with 21 bases between. Written as DNA, the CDR3 is TGTGCCAGCAGCCCCATGGAGGGCCCGGCCCCTTACGAGCAGTACTTC. This codes for CASSPMEGPAPYEQYF.

This clonotype was recorded many times. The chain has TRBV5-6 and TRBJ1-6, with TRBD1 matching 7 bases. The CDR3 contains 14 residues. V trimming: 0 bases; J trimming: 7 bases; junction bases outside the gene matches: 1. Germline assignment: CDR1 SGHDT and CDR2 YYEEEE. DNA of the CDR3: TGTGCCAGCAGCTTGGTCAGGGGGAATTCACCCCTCCACTTT. Protein product: CASSLVRGNSPLHF.

The chain joins TRBV2 to TRBJ1-3, with D possibly being TRBD1 (5 bases). CDR1 SNHLY and CDR2 FYNNEI come from the germline V gene. The CDR3 extends over 14 amino acids. V gave up 10 bases and J gave up 4 bases, with 17 bases separating them. CDR3 sequence: CAIEGYQRGNTIYF. The CDR3 region has the DNA TGTGCCATCGAGGGGTACCAGAGGGGAAACACCATATATTTT.